A single sample gave rise to the 5 T cell receptor beta chains below, sequenced in a study of shared clonotypes between healthy human individuals. The protocol was immunoSEQ multiplex PCR, while the TCRdb copy is restricted to in-frame clones and leaves out a portion. The data hold 850,000 to 1,100,000 clones, with about 80% observed a single time. The sample was memory CD4+ T cells from PBMCs. Noted subset: CD45RA-negative fraction. The receptor set was obtained from a man younger than 35 in good health. Some clones in this sample may be carry-over from other donors' samples.

In DNA form, the CDR3 reads TGTGCCAGCAGCTCGAGGACTAGCGGGACAGAGACCCAGTACTTC. Translated: CASSSRTSGTETQYF. The chain employs TRBV9 and TRBJ2-5, with 12 nucleotides matching TRBD2. With V trimmed by 4 bases and J by 4 bases, 5 bases remained unmatched. CDR3 size: 15 residues. Germline-derived CDR1 and CDR2 are SGDLS and YYNGEE.

The chain joins TRBV5-6 to TRBJ2-3; D call uncertain. Germline V gene sequence: CDR1 SGHDT, CDR2 YYEEEE. The CDR3 loop spans 11 amino acids. Deletions cut 1 base from V and 6 bases from J, with 3 bases between. CDR3 in amino acids: CASSLMDTQYF. The CDR3 DNA follows: TGTGCCAGCAGCTTGATGGATACGCAGTATTTT.

A note on this clone: A much bigger clone sits one base away, suggesting this may be a read error. The rearrangement links TRBV5-6 to TRBJ2-7, with TRBD1 identical over 10 bases. The ends lost 3 bases at V and 3 bases at J; junction bases unmatched: 0. Germline CDR1 is SGHDT and CDR2 is YYEEEE. This CDR3 is built from 13 residues. The CDR3 reads CASSWDRGYEQYF. The CDR3 region has the DNA TGTGCCAGCAGCTGGGACAGGGGCTACGAGCAGTACTTC.

About this clone: Other DNA sequences in this sample translate to the same CDR3. The chain combines TRBV28 with TRBJ1-2; unclear D gene. Trimming left V 3 bases short and J 6 bases short, with 8 bases between. Germline CDR1 and CDR2: MDHEN and SYDVKM. This CDR3 region has 12 residues. CDR3 nucleotide sequence: TGTGCCAGCAGTTTTTTGGGAAATGGCTACACCTTC. It yields the protein CASSFLGNGYTF.

This chain uses TRBV18 with TRBJ2-1; D is uncertain. The CDR3 covers 14 residues. CDR1 and CDR2 (germline): KGHSH, LQKENI. V was cut by 3 bases and J by 9 bases, with 15 bases left in between. The CDR3 is CASSPLGGEGEQFF. Written as DNA, the CDR3 is TGTGCCAGCTCACCTCTGGGTGGGGAAGGTGAGCAGTTCTTC.